The clone carrying this T cell receptor beta chain was seen repeatedly, ten times or more. Its antigen is unidentified. The record originates from a study of read filtering for tumor transcriptome and immune sequencing. The study, taken as a whole, reports: The CD138-negative fraction was mixed bone marrow immune cells, not pure T cells. Correlation between methods rose after single-read clonotypes were removed.

Germline CDR1 reads SGHNT; CDR2 reads YYREEE (reference sequence). This CDR3 region has 16 residues. Trimming left V 2 bases short and J 3 bases short, with 14 bases between. This library used approximately 0.4 ug RNA and molecular barcoded adaptors spanning alpha/delta and beta/gamma chains. TCRdb analysed the reads with MiXCR anew, one entry per CDR3 protein. The sample includes some 140,000 distinct CDR3 sequences, less than 15% of them seen just once. The specimen sequenced was a population of CD138-negative cells sorted from bone marrow. The receptor comes from a donor at least 40 years old with multiple myeloma. The chain links TRBV5-4 to TRBJ2-2; D may be TRBD2 (7 bases). In DNA form, the CDR3 reads TGTGCCAGCAGCTTCGGGGGGCAGGATTACACCGGGGAGCTGTTTTTT. Its protein is CASSFGGQDYTGELFF.